This T cell receptor beta chain comes out of a study of T cell repertoires in breast cancer (dated by TCRdb to the mid-2010s). Study-level background: The study profiled tumors, lymph nodes and peripheral blood lymphocytes from breast cancer patients, plus peripheral blood from healthy control donors. ER+/PR+ status was present in the majority of the 20 or so patient tumors that were analyzed for shared TCRs. Nine healthy donors, of an age range similar to that of the patients, were included as controls. On average, sequencing produced approximately 530,000 sequences per sample, which came to about 10 reads per input cell. The study reasoned that TCRs shared between breast cancer patients would target shared antigens, given breast cancer's low mutational burden and rare common mutations. Tumors and tumor-involved lymph nodes were minced, digested with Liberase and DNase, and then passed through 70-um and 40-um filters. Tumor-free lymph nodes were processed without enzymatic digestion, and Ficoll was used to separate blood samples.

Paper-wide results and their limitations: Tumor-involved sentinel lymph nodes shared about fourfold more TCRs with matched tumor repertoires than tumor-free nodes (about 7.7% versus 2%). Emulsion RT-PCR was regarded as qualitative rather than quantitative, because clone recovery was skewed by transcript abundance and primer differences. Shared TCRs were encoded by various nucleotide sequences, which suggests selection and expansion based on antigen. Around 18 TCR pairs were shared across seven or more patient tumors and rarely found in control blood, suggesting possible tumor specificity. Genuine antitumor clones may have been missed because singleton TCRs were discarded and only part of each tumor was sampled. Shared TCRs showed TRBV7 predominance, possibly reflecting tumor recognition or mispriming bias from eight TRBV7 primers.

To analyze paired alpha-beta TCRs of CD8+ T cells, the study used an expanded emulsion RT-PCR method with primers covering all TCR V genes. CD8+ T cells were isolated with a CD8 positive selection kit and incubated overnight in about 9.9 IU/mL IL-2 before emulsion RT-PCR. At the junction V is shortened by 5 bases and J by 6 bases, with 11 bases in between. Counted from cysteine to phenylalanine, this CDR3 has 12 amino acids. The DNA shown is the 36-base CDR3, in frame from base 1. CDR1 and CDR2 are read off the germline V gene as SGHNT and YENEEA. The method was emulsion pairing. Unpaired genes were suppressed by a second nested PCR with blocking oligos, after which a third nested PCR added Illumina adaptors and barcodes. Each master mix for emulsion RT-PCR held roughly 5,000-260,000 T cells along with C-region, Stepout and V-region primers. Emulsions were generated with the Micellula Emulsion and Purification Kit, and RT-PCR used Qiagen OneStep RT-PCR reagents. Pooled libraries were sequenced on an Illumina MiSeq with paired-end 2 x 250 reads. Per the authors' processing: Read pairs were joined in Galaxy and clipped at the engineered overlap into separate alpha and beta files; unclipped reads were discarded. To assign alpha-beta pairs, the researchers used CompleteTCR, a MiTCR-based pipeline that relies on an R script to link chains sharing read cluster identifiers. TCR sequences seen only once, which were about 1-3.4%, were removed as potential sequencing errors. The public reads were run again by TCRdb, first through fastp at Q25 and then through MiXCR, and only productive beta chains were kept. Duplicate CDR3 protein sequences are folded into a single record with the most common DNA and genes. TCRdb's processing, not the authors' own work, is the source of the V and J calls. Within this sample are approximately 4,500 distinct CDR3 sequences, with under 45% of them counted one time only. Of the sample, almost 35% falls within the top ten clones.

A few counts support this clonotype. No antigen is known for it. Nothing much larger sits one base from this clone, and base qualities are not available. The TCR was taken from a pool of human donors with breast cancer or a healthy control (not recorded which). The chain couples TRBV11-3 to TRBJ2-7; the D gene remains uncertain. Sequencing used CD8+ T cells. The nucleotide sequence reads as follows: TGTGCCAGCAGCGGAAGATCCGGCGAGCAGTACTTC. This translates into CASSGRSGEQYF.